The clone carrying this T cell receptor (beta chain) was recorded at least ten times. The antigen is unknown. The data were taken from a study of blood T cells in healthy people across ages. A second PCR, run for about 6 to 11 cycles, used a sample-barcoded 5' primer plus a J-beta primer mix. TCRdb re-analysed the 5' RACE reads in MiXCR, keeping a single row per CDR3 protein. The table shows approximately 730,000 distinct CDR3 sequences, with approximately 43% occurring only once. Germline V gene lookup returns CDR1 GTSNPN and CDR2 SVGIG (reference sequence). The CDR3 covers 14 residues. Trimming removed 4 bases at V and 5 bases at J, with 18 bases between. Notes on the study in general: A roughly linear age-dependent decrease characterized TCR beta diversity per million T cells. Long-lived donors had more naive CD4+ cells and higher diversity than aged donors.

The material sequenced was blood. V usage is TRBV30 and J usage is TRBJ2-7, with no clear D. The clonotype originates from a woman in her sixties in good health. As DNA, the CDR3 is TGTGCCTGGAATAGCCCGTCCGAGGTACACGAGCAGTACTTC. Translation gives CAWNSPSEVHEQYF. The full variable domain, rest sourced from reference TRBV30 and TRBJ2-7, is SQTIHQWPATLVQPVGSPLSLECTVEGTSNPNLYWYRQAAGRGLQLLFYSVGIGQISSEVPQNLSASRPQDRQFILSSKKLLLSDSGFYLCAWNSPSEVHEQYFGPGTRLTVT.